The 6 T cell receptor beta chains reported below all come from one sample, sequenced in a study of beta chain features in type 1 diabetes. What was sequenced were expressed TCRB transcripts, since all of the isolated RNA had been reverse transcribed. Data came from immunoSEQ multiplex PCR; TCRdb stores just in-frame clones and leaves some out. The sample gives 250,000 to 350,000 clones, 11% to 15% of which show up once; 6.7% is in the top ten. The sequenced sample was central memory CD4+ T cells from blood. The source is a man aged 30 to 45 in good health.

This clone was recorded a few times. The rearrangement joins TRBV7-2 to TRBJ1-4, with a possible D match to TRBD1 (5 bases). Germline V lookup: CDR1 SGHTA, CDR2 FQGNSA. With 5 bases removed from V and 7 bases from J, the gap between germline ends came to 23 bases. The CDR3 runs to 17 residues. The CDR3, as DNA: TGTGCCAGCAGCGGCCACGACCGGGACCAGGGAGGTGAAAAACTGTTTTTT. The encoded protein is CASSGHDRDQGGEKLFF.

The CDR3 nucleotides read TGTGCCAGCAGTGGGACTAGCGGCGCAGATACGCAGTATTTT. It encodes CASSGTSGADTQYF. The V and J genes are TRBV28 and TRBJ2-3; 11 nucleotides agree with TRBD2. The germline gives CDR1 MDHEN, CDR2 SYDVKM. The CDR3 contains 14 residues. J gave up 4 bases and V 5 bases, and 2 bases lay outside the gene matches.

The chain joins TRBV9 to TRBJ2-1, with unresolved D. The CDR3 runs to 15 residues. The germline V and J ends were trimmed by 2 bases and 0 bases, with 9 bases remaining between them. From germline, CDR1 is SGDLS and CDR2 YYNGEE. The CDR3 sequence: CASSVTESSYNEQFF. The CDR3, as DNA: TGTGCCAGCAGCGTCACGGAAAGCTCCTACAATGAGCAGTTCTTC.

Concerning this clone: Other DNA sequences in this specimen translate into the identical CDR3. The V call is TRBV19, the J call TRBJ2-3; no reliable D call. Deletions cut 5 bases from V and 6 bases from J, with 6 bases between. This CDR3 comprises 11 residues. Per germline, CDR1 LNHDA and CDR2 SQIVND (reference sequence). CDR3: CASSRWDTQYF. The CDR3 region has the DNA TGTGCCAGTAGTCGTTGGGATACGCAGTATTTT.

The table lists this clone with a few counts. J is TRBJ2-2 and V is TRBV7-7; 8 bases align to TRBD1. V lost 5 bases and J lost 7; bases outside the gene matches: 6. The CDR3 runs 14 residues. CDR1 and CDR2 from the germline V gene are SSHAT and FNYEAQ (reference sequence). CDR3 protein: CASSLQGAGGELFF. CDR3 nucleotides: TGTGCCAGCAGCCTCCAGGGGGCAGGCGGGGAGCTGTTTTTT.

This clone was counted many times. This chain connects TRBV6-6 to TRBJ2-1; a possible D gene is TRBD1 (5 bases). This CDR3 is built from 14 residues. Trimming left V 2 bases short and J 6 bases short, with 11 bases between. Per germline, CDR1 MNHNY and CDR2 SVGAGI (reference sequence). The CDR3 loop is CASSYGQGGNEQFF. CDR3 bases: TGTGCCAGCAGTTACGGGCAGGGTGGCAATGAGCAGTTCTTC.